Below are 22 T cell receptor beta chains sequenced from a single sample in a study of blood T cell repertoires in COVID-19. The repertoire was sequenced with immunoSEQ multiplex PCR; TCRdb's copy has only in-frame clones and lacks some. The data show roughly 400,000 clones, approximately 87% seen once. Sequencing was performed on PBMCs or T cells enriched from blood (not recorded which). These receptors originate from a woman in her forties or fifties who had recovered from COVID-19.

The V call is TRBV7-2, the J call TRBJ2-2, with 8 bases that match TRBD2. The junction had 12 bases not matched to a gene; V was cut back by 2 bases and J by 4 bases. This CDR3 spans 18 amino acids. Germline CDR1 and CDR2: SGHTA and FQGNSA. The CDR3: CASSLRFSAGGSTGELFF. CDR3 nucleotide sequence: TGTGCCAGCAGCTTACGGTTCTCGGCGGGGGGAAGCACCGGGGAGCTGTTTTTT.

The V and J genes are TRBV18 and TRBJ1-1; D remains unclear. Germline V gene sequence: CDR1 KGHSH, CDR2 LQKENI. The V and J ends lost 4 bases and 1 base respectively, with 7 bases between them. The CDR3 extends over 13 amino acids. The CDR3 DNA reads as TGTGCCAGCTCACTCAACAGGAACACTGAAGCTTTCTTT. Translated, it gives CASSLNRNTEAFF.

The chain is built from TRBV5-6 and TRBJ1-2, with 7 bases aligning to TRBD1. Germline V gene data show CDR1 as SGHDT and CDR2 as YYEEEE. This CDR3 is built from 15 residues. J lost 4 bases, V lost 3 bases, and 9 bases had no gene match. CDR3: CASSSAPGQSYGYTF. For the CDR3, the DNA is TGTGCCAGCAGCTCCGCTCCGGGACAGAGCTATGGCTACACCTTC.

This chain uses TRBV19 with TRBJ1-2; 8 bases align to TRBD1. The CDR3 length is 13 residues. Germline V gives CDR1 LNHDA, CDR2 SQIVND (reference sequence). Trimming at V came to 7 bases and at J to 8 bases, leaving 9 bases not matched to a gene. CDR3 in amino acids: CASKAGGALGYTF. CDR3 in DNA: TGTGCCAGTAAGGCAGGGGGCGCATTAGGCTACACCTTC.

This chain links TRBV19 with TRBJ1-2; 7 nucleotides align to TRBD1. The CDR3 consists of 11 residues. Germline V gives CDR1 LNHDA, CDR2 SQIVND (reference sequence). V lost 10 bases, J lost 2 bases, and 1 base stayed unmatched. CDR3 DNA sequence: TGTGCCATACAGGGGAACTATGGCTACACCTTC. Encoded protein: CAIQGNYGYTF.

The chain couples TRBV19 to TRBJ2-1, with D tentatively TRBD1 (6 bases). The CDR3 runs 16 residues. Trimming pared 3 bases from V and 8 bases from J, leaving 20 bases between. Germline lookup yields CDR1 LNHDA and CDR2 SQIVND (reference sequence). Written as DNA, the CDR3 is TGTGCCAGTAGTATTTGGGGGCGCCGTAACGGAGATGAGCAGTTCTTC. The encoded protein is CASSIWGRRNGDEQFF. Full variable domain (remainder filled in from reference TRBV19 and TRBJ2-1): DGGITQSPKYLFRKEGQNVTLSCEQNLNHDAMYWYRQDPGQGLRLIYYSQIVNDFQKGDIAEGYSVSREKKESFPLTVTSAQKNPTAFYLCASSIWGRRNGDEQFFGPGTRLTVL.

This chain links TRBV28 with TRBJ2-2; a possible D gene is TRBD2 (6 bases). The germline V gene has CDR1 MDHEN and CDR2 SYDVKM. This CDR3 contains 13 residues. Deletions cut 7 bases from V and 2 bases from J, with 8 bases between. DNA for the CDR3: TGTGCCAGCAAGGAGGGTAACACCGGGGAGCTGTTTTTT. Translated: CASKEGNTGELFF.

The chain is built from TRBV7-2 and TRBJ1-4; a possible D gene is TRBD1 (5 bases). Trimming pared 4 bases from V and 10 bases from J, leaving 7 bases between. Germline V gives CDR1 SGHTA, CDR2 FQGNSA. CDR3 length: 11 residues. The DNA of the CDR3 is TGTGCCAGCAGCTCGCAGGGAAAACTGTTTTTT. It encodes CASSSQGKLFF.

CDR3 in DNA: TGTGCCACCAGTGACGCCGGTGTGCTGTTTTTT. This gives the protein CATSDAGVLFF. V and J are TRBV24-1 and TRBJ1-4, with D unresolved. Germline V CDR1 and CDR2: KGHDR, SFDVKD. V was pared by 4 bases and J by 14 bases, with 10 bases between. This CDR3 has 11 residues.

The chain carries TRBV2 and TRBJ2-3; perhaps TRBD1 as D (7 bases). The CDR3 has 14 amino acids. Trimming left V 4 bases short and J 8 bases short, with 16 bases between. The V gene's germline CDR1 is SNHLY and CDR2 FYNNEI. This CDR3 is CASSVVRQGGTQYF. The CDR3 DNA reads TGTGCCAGCAGTGTGGTCAGGCAGGGGGGTACGCAGTATTTT.

The V call is TRBV6-1, the J call TRBJ1-1, with D tentatively TRBD1 (6 bases). V lost 3 bases, J lost 8 bases, and 10 bases lay in between. The germline V gene encodes CDR1 MNHNS and CDR2 SASEGT. CDR3 length equals 12 residues. The CDR3: CASSDLGTEAFF. The CDR3 DNA is TGTGCCAGCAGTGACCTTGGGACAGAAGCTTTCTTT.

The rearrangement links TRBV27 to TRBJ1-2, with a weak D call TRBD1 (5 bases). V was cut by 5 bases and J by 6 bases, with 13 bases left in between. CDR1 is MNHEY, CDR2 SMNVEV, per germline (reference sequence). The CDR3 extends over 13 amino acids. CDR3 in DNA: TGTGCCAGCAGTGGGTTTATAGGGGATGGCTACACCTTC. It is translated as CASSGFIGDGYTF.

The V and J genes are TRBV18 and TRBJ1-3; D remains ambiguous. This CDR3 contains 15 residues. V dropped 6 bases and J dropped 2 bases, with 14 bases sitting between them. Per germline, CDR1 KGHSH and CDR2 LQKENI. The CDR3 loop reads CASSPRPGAGNTIYF. The CDR3 bases are TGTGCCAGCTCGCCCCGTCCCGGGGCTGGAAACACCATATATTTT.

The V call is TRBV9, the J call TRBJ1-5; D may be TRBD1 (6 bases). The CDR3 totals 16 residues. V lost 0 bases, J lost 2 bases, and 12 bases lay in between. CDR1 is SGDLS, CDR2 YYNGEE, per germline. CDR3 DNA: TGTGCCAGCAGCGTAGGGGCAGGGGAGCGCAATCAGCCCCAGCATTTT. This codes for CASSVGAGERNQPQHF.

The chain combines TRBV12-3 or TRBV12-4 with TRBJ2-7, with D possibly matching TRBD2 (7 bases). Trimming removed 6 bases from V and 1 base from J, with 10 bases in between. The length of the CDR3 is 13 residues. DNA of the CDR3: TGTGCCAGCAGCCGGGGGGCGTCCTACGAGCAGTACTTC. Amino acid sequence: CASSRGASYEQYF.

This chain links TRBV6-5 with TRBJ2-7, with TRBD1 matching 10 bases. Per germline, CDR1 MNHEY and CDR2 SVGAGI. The CDR3 has 15 amino acids. The junction had 10 bases not matched to a gene; V was cut back by 6 bases and J by 5 bases. DNA for the CDR3: TGTGCCAGCAGAGGTCTGACAGGGGGCGCGGACGAGCAGTACTTC. It yields the protein CASRGLTGGADEQYF.

This clone was detected once. Other DNA sequences in the sample encode the same CDR3. The V and J genes are TRBV5-6 and TRBJ1-2; maybe TRBD1 (5 bases). CDR1 and CDR2 from the germline V gene are SGHDT and YYEEEE. V was shortened by 0 bases and J by 0 bases, with 9 bases between the two germline ends. The CDR3 contains 15 residues. Here the CDR3 DNA reads TGTGCCAGCAGCTTGGGCAGGGTCGCTAACTATGGCTACACCTTC. Its translation is CASSLGRVANYGYTF.

The chain is built from TRBV4-2 and TRBJ2-7; weak D call: TRBD2 (5 bases). This CDR3 contains 16 residues. Germline CDR1 and CDR2: LGHNA and YNFKEQ. Trimming took 4 bases from V and 0 from J, leaving 16 bases between them. The CDR3 coding sequence is TGTGCCAGCAGCCCCCTAGGCGAGGGCCCCTCCTACGAGCAGTACTTC. This translates into CASSPLGEGPSYEQYF.

This clone was observed a handful of times. The chain joins TRBV14 to TRBJ1-2; D is ambiguous. The germline V gene has CDR1 SGHDN and CDR2 FVKESK. The V end was cut by 0 bases, the J end by 1 base, with 3 bases between. The CDR3 covers 13 residues. CDR3 nucleotides: TGTGCCAGCAGCCAAGATCTTAACTATGGCTACACCTTC. Translating gives CASSQDLNYGYTF.

This clone appeared a few times. This chain joins TRBV7-9 and TRBJ2-2; perhaps TRBD2 as D (6 bases). The germline CDR1 and CDR2 sequences are SEHNR and FQNEAQ (reference sequence). Trimming shortened V by 5 bases and J by 5 bases, and 9 bases separated the two germline ends. CDR3 length equals 13 residues. As DNA, the CDR3 is TGTGCCAGCAGCCGCGGGACTACCGGGGAGCTGTTTTTT. Translating gives CASSRGTTGELFF.

This clone was counted between two and nine times. V gene TRBV6-5 combines with J gene TRBJ1-2, with 7 bases identical to TRBD1. Germline trimming cut 7 bases from V and 2 bases from J; bases unmatched to any gene: 10. Germline V lookup: CDR1 MNHEY, CDR2 SVGAGI. This CDR3 region has 15 residues. As DNA, the CDR3 is TGTGCCAGCACCACCTTTCCAGGGGGGAACTATGGCTACACCTTC. Its protein is CASTTFPGGNYGYTF.

The rearrangement links TRBV6-2 or TRBV6-3 to TRBJ2-2, with 12 bases fitting TRBD2. Losses at the gene ends were 5 bases for V and 2 bases for J; bases not matched to a gene: 12. Germline-derived CDR1 and CDR2 are MNHEY and SVGEGT. The CDR3 has 19 residues. The CDR3, as DNA: TGTGCCAGCAGTACGCTCGCACTAGCGGGGGGACCAAACACCGGGGAGCTGTTTTTT. This gives the protein CASSTLALAGGPNTGELFF.